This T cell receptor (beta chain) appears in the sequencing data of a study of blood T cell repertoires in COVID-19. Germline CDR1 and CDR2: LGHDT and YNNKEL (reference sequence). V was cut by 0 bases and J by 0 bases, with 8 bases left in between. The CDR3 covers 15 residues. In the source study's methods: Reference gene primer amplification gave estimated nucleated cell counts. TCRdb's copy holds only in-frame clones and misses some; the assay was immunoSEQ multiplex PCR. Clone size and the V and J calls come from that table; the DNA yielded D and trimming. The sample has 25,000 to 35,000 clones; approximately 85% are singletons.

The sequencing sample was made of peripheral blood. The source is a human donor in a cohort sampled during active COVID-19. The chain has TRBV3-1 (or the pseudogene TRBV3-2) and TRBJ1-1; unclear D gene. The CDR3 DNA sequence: TGTGCCAGCAGCCAAGAAGGAGGCGTGAACACTGAAGCTTTCTTT. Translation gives CASSQEGGVNTEAFF.